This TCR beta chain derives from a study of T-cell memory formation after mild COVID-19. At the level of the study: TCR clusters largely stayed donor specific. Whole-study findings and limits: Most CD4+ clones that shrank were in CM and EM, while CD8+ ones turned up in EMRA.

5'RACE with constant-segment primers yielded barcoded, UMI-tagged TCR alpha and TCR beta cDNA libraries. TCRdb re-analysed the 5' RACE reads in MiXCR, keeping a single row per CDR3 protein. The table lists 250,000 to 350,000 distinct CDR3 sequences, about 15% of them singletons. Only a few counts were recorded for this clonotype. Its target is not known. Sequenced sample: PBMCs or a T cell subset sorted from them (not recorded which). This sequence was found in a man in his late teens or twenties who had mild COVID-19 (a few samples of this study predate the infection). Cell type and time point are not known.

DNA of the CDR3: TGCGCCAGCAGCCAAGGTCTCCGGGAAAGGGGGACCGGGGAGCTGTTTTTT. This translates into CASSQGLRERGTGELFF. The gene calls are TRBV4-1 and TRBJ2-2; D is possibly TRBD1 (6 bases). Trimming removed 1 base from V and 5 bases from J, with 17 bases in between. Germline CDR1 is MGHRA and CDR2 is YSYEKL. The CDR3 contains 17 residues.